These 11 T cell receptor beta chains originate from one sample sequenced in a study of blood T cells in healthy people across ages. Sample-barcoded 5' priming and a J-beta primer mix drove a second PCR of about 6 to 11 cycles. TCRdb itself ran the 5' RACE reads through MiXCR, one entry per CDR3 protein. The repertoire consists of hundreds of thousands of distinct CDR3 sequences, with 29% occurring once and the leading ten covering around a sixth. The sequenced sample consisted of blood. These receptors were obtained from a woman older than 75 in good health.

CDR3 sequence (DNA): TGTGCCAGCAGCGGTTTCCAGGGTCCTGGAAACACCATATATTTT. It is translated as CASSGFQGPGNTIYF. V gene TRBV7-2 combines with J gene TRBJ1-3; weak D call: TRBD1 (5 bases). Germline CDR1 SGHTA, CDR2 FQGNSA. Trimming removed 5 bases from V and 2 bases from J, with 13 bases in between. The CDR3 has 15 amino acids.

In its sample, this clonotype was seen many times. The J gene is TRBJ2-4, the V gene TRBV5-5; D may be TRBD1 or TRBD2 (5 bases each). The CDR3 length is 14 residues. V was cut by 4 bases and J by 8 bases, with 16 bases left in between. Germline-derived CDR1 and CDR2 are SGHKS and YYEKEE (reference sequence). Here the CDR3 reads CASSTAGGQDIQYF. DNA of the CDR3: TGTGCCAGCAGCACCGCTGGGGGTCAGGACATTCAGTACTTC.

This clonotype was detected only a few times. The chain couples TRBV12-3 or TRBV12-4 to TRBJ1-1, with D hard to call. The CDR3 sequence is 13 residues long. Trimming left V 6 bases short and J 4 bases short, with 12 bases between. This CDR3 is CASRLQRSTEAFF. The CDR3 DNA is TGTGCCAGCAGGTTACAGAGGAGCACTGAAGCTTTCTTT.

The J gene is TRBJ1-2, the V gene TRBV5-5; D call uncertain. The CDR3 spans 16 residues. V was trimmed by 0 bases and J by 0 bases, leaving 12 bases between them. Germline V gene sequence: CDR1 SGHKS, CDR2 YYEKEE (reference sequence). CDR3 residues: CASSLEVGISNYGYTF. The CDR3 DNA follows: TGTGCCAGCAGCTTGGAGGTCGGGATTTCTAACTATGGCTACACCTTC.

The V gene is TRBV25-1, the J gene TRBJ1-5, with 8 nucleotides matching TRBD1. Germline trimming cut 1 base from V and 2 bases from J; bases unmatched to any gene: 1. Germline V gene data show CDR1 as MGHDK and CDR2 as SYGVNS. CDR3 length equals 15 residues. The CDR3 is CASSESGQGNQPQHF. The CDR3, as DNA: TGTGCCAGCAGTGAATCGGGACAGGGCAATCAGCCCCAGCATTTT.

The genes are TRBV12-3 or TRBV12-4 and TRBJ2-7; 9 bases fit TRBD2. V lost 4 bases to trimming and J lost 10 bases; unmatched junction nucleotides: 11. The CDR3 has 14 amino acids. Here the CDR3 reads CASSWAGGLGPQYF. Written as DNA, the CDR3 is TGTGCCAGCAGTTGGGCGGGGGGGCTTGGGCCCCAGTACTTC.

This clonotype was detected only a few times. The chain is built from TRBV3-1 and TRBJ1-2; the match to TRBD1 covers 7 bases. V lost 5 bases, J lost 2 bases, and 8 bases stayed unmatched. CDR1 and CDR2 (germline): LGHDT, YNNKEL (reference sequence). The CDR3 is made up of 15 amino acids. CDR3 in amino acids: CASSGGGARNYGYTF. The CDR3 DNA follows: TGTGCCAGCAGCGGAGGGGGCGCTAGGAACTATGGCTACACCTTC.

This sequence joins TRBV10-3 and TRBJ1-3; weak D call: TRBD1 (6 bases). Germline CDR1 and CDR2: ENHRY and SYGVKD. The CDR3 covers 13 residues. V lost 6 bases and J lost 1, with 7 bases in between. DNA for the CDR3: TGTGCCATCAGACAGGGATCTGGAAACACCATATATTTT. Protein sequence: CAIRQGSGNTIYF.

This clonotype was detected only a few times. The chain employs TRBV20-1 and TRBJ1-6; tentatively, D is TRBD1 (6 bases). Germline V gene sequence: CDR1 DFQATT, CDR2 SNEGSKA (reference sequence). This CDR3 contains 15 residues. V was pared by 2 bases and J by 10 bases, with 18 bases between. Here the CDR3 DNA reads TGCAGTGCTAGAACCGCCCCGGGGGGCTGGTCACCCCTCCACTTT. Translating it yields CSARTAPGGWSPLHF.

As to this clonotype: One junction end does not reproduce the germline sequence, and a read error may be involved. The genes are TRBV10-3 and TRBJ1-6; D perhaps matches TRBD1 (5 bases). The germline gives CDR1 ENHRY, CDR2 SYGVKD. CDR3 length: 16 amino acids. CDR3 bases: TGTGCCATGAGGGACGGCCGTAGCTCCTATAATTCACCCCCCCACTTT. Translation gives CAMRDGRSSYNSPPHF.

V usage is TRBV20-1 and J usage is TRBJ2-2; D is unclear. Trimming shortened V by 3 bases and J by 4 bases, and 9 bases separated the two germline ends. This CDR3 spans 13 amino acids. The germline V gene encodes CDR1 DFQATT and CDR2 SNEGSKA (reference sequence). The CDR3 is CSASAPGTGELFF. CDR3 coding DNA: TGCAGTGCTAGTGCCCCCGGCACCGGGGAGCTGTTTTTT.